A selection of T cell receptor beta chains follows, all from one sample in a study of blood T cell repertoires in COVID-19. Produced via immunoSEQ multiplex PCR; TCRdb's table is partial and in-frame only. The repertoire holds over 55,000 clones, with 80% to 85% as singletons. Material for sequencing was peripheral blood. Receptor source: an older man with COVID-19, enrolled during active disease. The CDR3 runs from the conserved cysteine through the conserved F or W.

>TRBJ2-3|TRBV11-3
CASSPRSAGDLFATDTQYF
>TRBJ2-5|TRBV24-1
CATSDPAGGGETQYF
>TRBJ1-5|TRBV4-3
CASRQDLQGYQPQHF
>TRBJ2-5|TRBV3-1/TRBV3-2
CASSQRGGRETQYF
>TRBJ1-1|TRBV7-8
CASSLGGTGNTEAFF
>TRBJ1-4|TRBV3-1/TRBV3-2
CASSLFGEEKLFF
>TRBJ2-1|TRBV27
CASSPADILRGYNEQFF
>TRBJ1-3|TRBV25-1
CASSPSGRAGGNTIYF
>TRBJ2-7|TRBV4-1
CASSQDRTGPFTYEQYF
>TRBJ1-4|TRBV3-1/TRBV3-2
CASSRYHGGTGASGNEKLFF
>TRBJ1-2|TRBV3-1/TRBV3-2
CASGVGGSSYTF
>TRBJ1-2|TRBV28
CASSDLRGLLYGYTF